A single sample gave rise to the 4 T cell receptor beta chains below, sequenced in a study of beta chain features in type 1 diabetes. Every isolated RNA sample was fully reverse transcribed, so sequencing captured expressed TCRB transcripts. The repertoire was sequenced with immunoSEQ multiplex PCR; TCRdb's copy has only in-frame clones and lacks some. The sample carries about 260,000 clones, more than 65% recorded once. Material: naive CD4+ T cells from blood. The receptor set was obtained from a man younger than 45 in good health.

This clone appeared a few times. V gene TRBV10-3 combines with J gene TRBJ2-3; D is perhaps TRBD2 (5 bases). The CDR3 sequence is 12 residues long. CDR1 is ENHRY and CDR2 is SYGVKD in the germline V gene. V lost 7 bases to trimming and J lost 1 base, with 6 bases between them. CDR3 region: CAITGGTDTQYF. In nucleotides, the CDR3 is TGTGCCATCACCGGGGGCACAGATACGCAGTATTTT.

CDR3 sequence: CASSQSGGGQETQYF. The DNA of the CDR3 is TGTGCCAGCTCTCAGTCGGGAGGAGGACAAGAGACCCAGTACTTC. The chain couples TRBV6-4 to TRBJ2-5, with TRBD2 matching 7 bases. The ends lost 8 bases at V and 2 bases at J; junction bases unmatched: 11. CDR1 and CDR2 from the germline V gene are MRHNA and SNTAGT. This CDR3 spans 15 amino acids.

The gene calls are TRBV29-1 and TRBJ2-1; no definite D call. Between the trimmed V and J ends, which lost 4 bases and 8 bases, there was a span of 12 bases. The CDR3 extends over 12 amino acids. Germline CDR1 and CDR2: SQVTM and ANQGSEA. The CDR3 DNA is TGCAGCGTTGCCCGGCTCTCGGATGAGCAGTTCTTC. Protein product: CSVARLSDEQFF.

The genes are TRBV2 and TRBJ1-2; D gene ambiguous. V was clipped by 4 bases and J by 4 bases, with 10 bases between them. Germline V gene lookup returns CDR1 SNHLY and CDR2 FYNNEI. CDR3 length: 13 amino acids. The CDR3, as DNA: TGTGCCAGCAGTGGGTATAATCTCTATGGCTACACCTTC. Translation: CASSGYNLYGYTF.